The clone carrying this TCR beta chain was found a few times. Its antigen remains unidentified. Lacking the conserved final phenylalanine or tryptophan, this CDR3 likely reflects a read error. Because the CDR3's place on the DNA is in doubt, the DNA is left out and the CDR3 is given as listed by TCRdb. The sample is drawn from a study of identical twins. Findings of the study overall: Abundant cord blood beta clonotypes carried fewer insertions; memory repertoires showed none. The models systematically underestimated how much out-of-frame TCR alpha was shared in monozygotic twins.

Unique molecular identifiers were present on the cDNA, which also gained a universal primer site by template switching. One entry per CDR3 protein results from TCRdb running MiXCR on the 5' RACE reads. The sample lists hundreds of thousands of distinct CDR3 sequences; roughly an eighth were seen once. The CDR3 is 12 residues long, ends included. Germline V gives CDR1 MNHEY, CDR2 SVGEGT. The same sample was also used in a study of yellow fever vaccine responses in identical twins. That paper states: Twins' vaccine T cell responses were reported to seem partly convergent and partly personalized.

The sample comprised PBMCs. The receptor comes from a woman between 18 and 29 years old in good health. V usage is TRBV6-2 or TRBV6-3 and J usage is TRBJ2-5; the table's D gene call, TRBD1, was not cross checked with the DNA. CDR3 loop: CASSYGDRVRWV.